Listed below are T cell receptor beta chains from one sample, sequenced in a study of control samples from healthy donors and cancer patients. Data came from immunoSEQ multiplex PCR; TCRdb stores just in-frame clones and leaves some out. The sample records some 100,000 clones, around 88% being singletons. Source material: blood. These receptors were taken from a man aged 25 to 40 in good health. The CDR3 runs from the conserved cysteine through the conserved F or W. Each record gives: D gene, clone size, V gene, J gene, CDR3 protein, CDR3 DNA. The D gene is left open where the match is weak. Clone size is given for some rows only: seen once, a few or many times, or a class if the clone is expanded.

D: TRBD1
size: NA
V: TRBV29-1
J: TRBJ2-7
CDR3: CSVVFPPRDRVKSPYEQYF
DNA: TGCAGCGTTGTTTTCCCCCCACGGGACAGGGTCAAATCCCCTTACGAGCAGTACTTC

D: TRBD1
size: NA
V: TRBV27
J: TRBJ1-5
CDR3: CASSLWGQRYSNQPQHF
DNA: TGTGCCAGCAGTTTATGGGGACAGAGGTATAGCAATCAGCCCCAGCATTTT

D: NA
size: NA
V: TRBV5-1
J: TRBJ2-5
CDR3: CASRFRDGETQYF
DNA: TGCGCCAGCAGATTCAGGGACGGAGAGACCCAGTACTTC

D: NA
size: NA
V: TRBV19
J: TRBJ1-6
CDR3: CASSIGTNSPLHF
DNA: TGTGCCAGTAGTATAGGGACCAATTCACCCCTCCACTTT

D: NA
size: once
V: TRBV28
J: TRBJ1-6
CDR3: CASSPNSGLAAPLHF
DNA: TGTGCCAGCAGCCCCAACTCGGGCCTGGCAGCACCCCTCCACTTT

D: NA
size: once
V: TRBV7-9
J: TRBJ1-1
CDR3: CASSLGSTEAFF
DNA: TGTGCCAGCAGCTTGGGTTCTACTGAAGCTTTCTTT

D: NA
size: NA
V: TRBV5-6
J: TRBJ2-7
CDR3: CASLRWELTYEQYF
DNA: TGTGCCAGCCTGCGATGGGAACTGACCTACGAGCAGTACTTC

D: TRBD1
size: NA
V: TRBV14
J: TRBJ2-5
CDR3: CASSQVGGVGEETQYF
DNA: TGTGCCAGCAGCCAAGTAGGGGGCGTTGGGGAAGAGACCCAGTACTTC

D: NA
size: NA
V: TRBV19
J: TRBJ2-2
CDR3: CASSVVANTGELFF
DNA: TGTGCCAGTAGTGTGGTAGCGAACACCGGGGAGCTGTTTTTT

D: NA
size: NA
V: TRBV2
J: TRBJ1-4
CDR3: CASSDHRSQEKLFF
DNA: TGTGCCAGCAGTGACCACAGGAGCCAAGAAAAACTGTTTTTT

D: TRBD2
size: NA
V: TRBV27
J: TRBJ2-2
CDR3: CASRTSGDYTGELFF
DNA: TGTGCCAGCAGGACTAGCGGGGACTACACCGGGGAGCTGTTTTTT

D: NA
size: once
V: TRBV7-8
J: TRBJ1-5
CDR3: CASSPSGQPQHF
DNA: TGTGCCAGCAGCCCCTCAGGGCAGCCCCAGCATTTT

D: NA
size: NA
V: TRBV29-1
J: TRBJ1-5
CDR3: CSVGQANQPQHF
DNA: TGCAGCGTTGGACAGGCCAATCAGCCCCAGCATTTT

D: NA
size: once
V: TRBV7-2
J: TRBJ2-7
CDR3: CASSLGGKYEQYF
DNA: TGTGCCAGCAGCTTAGGCGGGAAGTACGAGCAGTACTTC

D: NA
size: NA
V: TRBV18
J: TRBJ2-7
CDR3: CASSDQGTAYEQYF
DNA: TGTGCCAGCTCGGACCAGGGTACGGCCTACGAGCAGTACTTC

D: NA
size: NA
V: TRBV24-1
J: TRBJ1-2
CDR3: CATSDLVGGYTF
DNA: TGTGCCACCAGTGACCTAGTGGGCGGCTACACCTTC

D: NA
size: NA
V: TRBV10-1
J: TRBJ2-7
CDR3: CASSESYGAEQYF
DNA: TGCGCCAGCAGTGAGTCGTACGGGGCCGAGCAGTACTTC

D: TRBD1
size: NA
V: TRBV6-5
J: TRBJ1-5
CDR3: CASRRQGEGQPQHF
DNA: TGTGCCAGCCGGAGACAGGGCGAGGGTCAGCCCCAGCATTTT

D: TRBD1
size: NA
V: TRBV5-6
J: TRBJ1-5
CDR3: CASSWDRAQPQHF
DNA: TGTGCCAGCAGCTGGGACAGGGCCCAGCCCCAGCATTTT

D: NA
size: once
V: TRBV28
J: TRBJ2-7
CDR3: CASSFRTTYEQYF
DNA: TGTGCCAGCAGTTTCAGAACGACCTACGAGCAGTACTTC

D: TRBD1
size: few
V: TRBV27
J: TRBJ1-2
CDR3: CASWTGRPNGYTF
DNA: TGTGCCAGCTGGACAGGGCGTCCTAATGGCTACACCTTC

D: NA
size: NA
V: TRBV5-5
J: TRBJ2-1
CDR3: CASSQPGLSYNEQFF
DNA: TGTGCCAGCAGCCAACCGGGACTCAGCTACAATGAGCAGTTCTTC

D: TRBD1
size: NA
V: TRBV12-5
J: TRBJ2-7
CDR3: CASGFNVWDRGQYEQYF
DNA: TGTGCTAGTGGTTTCAATGTATGGGACAGGGGGCAATACGAGCAGTACTTC

D: NA
size: NA
V: TRBV11-2
J: TRBJ2-7
CDR3: CASSWIRGSRYEQYF
DNA: TGTGCCAGCAGCTGGATACGGGGGAGCCGCTACGAGCAGTACTTC

D: NA
size: NA
V: TRBV30
J: TRBJ1-1
CDR3: CAWSALMNTEAFF
DNA: TGTGCCTGGAGTGCACTGATGAACACTGAAGCTTTCTTT

D: NA
size: NA
V: TRBV2
J: TRBJ2-6
CDR3: CASSERDLAMTGANVLTF
DNA: TGTGCCAGCAGTGAGAGGGATCTAGCTATGACGGGGGCCAACGTCCTGACTTTC

D: TRBD2
size: NA
V: TRBV9
J: TRBJ2-5
CDR3: CASSVDPLAGGRETQYF
DNA: TGTGCCAGCAGCGTAGATCCACTAGCGGGGGGGCGGGAGACCCAGTACTTC

D: TRBD1
size: few
V: TRBV7-2
J: TRBJ2-7
CDR3: CASSKGTGRSYEQYF
DNA: TGTGCCAGCAGCAAGGGGACAGGGAGGAGCTACGAGCAGTACTTC

D: NA
size: NA
V: TRBV29-1
J: TRBJ1-2
CDR3: CSGRDGFYGYTF
DNA: TGCAGCGGCCGGGACGGGTTCTATGGCTACACCTTC

D: NA
size: NA
V: TRBV5-5
J: TRBJ1-2
CDR3: CASSPTANYGYTF
DNA: TGTGCCAGCAGCCCTACAGCGAACTATGGCTACACCTTC

D: NA
size: NA
V: TRBV6-5
J: TRBJ2-1
CDR3: CASSYSRYSEQFF
DNA: TGTGCCAGCAGTTACTCGAGGTACTCCGAGCAGTTCTTC

D: TRBD1
size: once
V: TRBV6-4
J: TRBJ2-1
CDR3: CASRMMGTDLNEQFF
DNA: TGTGCCAGCAGGATGATGGGGACAGATTTAAATGAGCAGTTCTTC

D: TRBD1
size: NA
V: TRBV28
J: TRBJ2-1
CDR3: CASAPLAGGKFF
DNA: TGTGCCAGCGCCCCCTTGGCAGGGGGCAAATTCTTC

D: TRBD1
size: NA
V: TRBV30
J: TRBJ1-2
CDR3: CAWTLGQGNYGYTF
DNA: TGTGCCTGGACCCTGGGACAGGGGAACTATGGCTACACCTTC

D: TRBD1
size: NA
V: TRBV6-6
J: TRBJ2-7
CDR3: CASRGIGTGGGEQYF
DNA: TGTGCCAGCAGGGGGATAGGGACAGGGGGAGGAGAGCAGTACTTC

D: TRBD1
size: NA
V: TRBV7-2
J: TRBJ2-2
CDR3: CASSRGQDTGELFF
DNA: TGTGCCAGCAGTCGGGGACAGGACACCGGGGAGCTGTTTTTT

D: NA
size: NA
V: TRBV9
J: TRBJ2-7
CDR3: CASSGSWGYEQYF
DNA: TGTGCCAGCAGCGGTAGTTGGGGCTACGAGCAGTACTTC

D: NA
size: NA
V: TRBV2
J: TRBJ1-4
CDR3: CATARTNEKLFF
DNA: TGTGCCACCGCCAGGACAAATGAAAAACTGTTTTTT